Listed here is a single T cell receptor (beta chain). Antigen: not known. The data originate from a study of cytomegalovirus exposure and HLA in healthy donors. General study points: When presence/absence was analysed, sequencing depth was taken to be roughly uniform across donors. Rare sequences made up most TCRs, while some public TCRs were found in many donors.

The CDR3 sequence is 15 residues long. Germline CDR1 is SNHLY and CDR2 is FYNNEI. V gave up 8 bases and J gave up 0 bases; unmatched junction bases: 8. The PCR employed 60 Vbeta primers together with 13 Jbeta primers. The data were produced by immunoSEQ multiplex PCR, yet TCRdb's version contains in-frame clones alone and is incomplete. The sample lists 90,000 to 140,000 clones; 65% to 85% were seen once. The rearrangement joins TRBV2 to TRBJ2-3; 7 bases line up with TRBD1. The sequencing input was PBMCs. The clonotype was recovered from a man aged 18-30 years in good health and CMV-seronegative. The CDR3 is CASGPGTASTDTQYF. The DNA of the CDR3 is TGTGCCAGCGGTCCTGGGACAGCTAGCACAGATACGCAGTATTTT.